Detailed here is one T cell receptor (beta chain). CDR3 length: 15 residues. V gave up 0 bases and J gave up 8 bases, with 13 bases separating them. Germline values: CDR1 LGHNA, CDR2 YSLEER. TCRdb re-called the RT-PCR reads through MiXCR, storing one row per CDR3 protein. The sample consists of 650,000 to 800,000 distinct CDR3 sequences, 13% to 15% of them appearing once. The chain uses TRBV4-3 and TRBJ1-4; D is perhaps TRBD1 (5 bases). The receptor was derived from a female donor in good health, serving as a healthy control. Sequencing input: memory CD4+ T cells from blood. CDR3: CASSQEGVLGEKLFF. The CDR3 DNA sequence: TGCGCCAGCAGCCAAGAGGGGGTCCTGGGGGAAAAACTGTTTTTT.